This entry lists 31 T cell receptor beta chains sequenced from one sample in a study of cytomegalovirus exposure and HLA in healthy donors. The PCR used 60 Vbeta and 13 Jbeta primers. Sequenced by immunoSEQ multiplex PCR; TCRdb stores in-frame clones only, minus some. The sample includes about 130,000 clones, over 60% of them seen just once. Sequencing was done on a sample of PBMCs. Receptor source: a human donor in good health.

The table lists this clone with a few counts. V is TRBV28 and J is TRBJ1-1; D is unclear. From germline, CDR1 is MDHEN and CDR2 SYDVKM. This CDR3 is built from 14 residues. V was pared by 2 bases and J by 4 bases, with 11 bases between. Written as DNA, the CDR3 is TGTGCCAGCAGTTTAAGGAATCAGGTCACTGAAGCTTTCTTT. This encodes CASSLRNQVTEAFF.

CDR3: CASSPVVGRNTEAFF. DNA for the CDR3: TGTGCCAGCAGTCCCGTAGTAGGGAGGAACACTGAAGCTTTCTTT. The chain is built from TRBV28 and TRBJ1-1; no clear D gene. Germline CDR1 and CDR2: MDHEN and SYDVKM. This CDR3 has 15 amino acids. Trimming shortened V by 5 bases and J by 1 base, and 14 bases separated the two germline ends.

The rearrangement joins TRBV28 to TRBJ1-5; 9 bases are shared with TRBD1. CDR1 and CDR2 (germline): MDHEN, SYDVKM. The length of the CDR3 is 18 residues. Trimming at V came to 4 bases and at J to 2 bases, leaving 12 bases not matched to a gene. The CDR3 DNA reads as TGTGCCAGCAGTTCCGATACCTTCCGGACAGGGGGCAATCAGCCCCAGCATTTT. It codes for CASSSDTFRTGGNQPQHF.

This chain uses TRBV2 with TRBJ2-1; 10 bases agree with TRBD2. This CDR3 spans 16 amino acids. CDR1 is SNHLY and CDR2 is FYNNEI in the germline V gene. V lost 1 base to trimming and J lost 6 bases; unmatched junction nucleotides: 6. CDR3 nucleotides: TGTGCCAGCAGTGAAGGGCTAGCGGGAGTATCCAATGAGCAGTTCTTC. This gives the protein CASSEGLAGVSNEQFF. Based on the CDR3 plus reference TRBV2 and TRBJ2-1, the full variable domain is EPEVTQTPSHQVTQMGQEVILRCVPISNHLYFYWYRQILGQKVEFLVSFYNNEISEKSEIFDDQFSVERPDGSNFTLKIRSTKLEDSAMYFCASSEGLAGVSNEQFFGPGTRLTVL.

The V call is TRBV30, the J call TRBJ1-1, with D possibly TRBD1 on 6 matching bases. The CDR3 runs to 18 residues. Trimming stripped 1 base from V and 2 bases from J, with 23 bases between. Per germline, CDR1 GTSNPN and CDR2 SVGIG (reference sequence). The CDR3 nucleotides read TGTGCCTGGAGTGCACGGGACATATCTTTGGGGCTCAACACTGAAGCTTTCTTT. Translation gives CAWSARDISLGLNTEAFF.

V usage is TRBV15 and J usage is TRBJ1-4; 8 bases agree with TRBD1. Germline V gene lookup returns CDR1 LNHNV and CDR2 YYDKDF (reference sequence). V was pared by 3 bases and J by 8 bases, with 8 bases of the junction left unmatched. The CDR3 has 15 residues. The CDR3 spells CATSRTSGGREKLFF. The CDR3 coding sequence is TGTGCCACCAGCAGGACCTCAGGGGGCCGGGAAAAACTGTTTTTT.

CDR3 DNA sequence: TGTGCCAGCAGTGACTCACTCACAGATACGCAGTATTTT. Amino acid sequence: CASSDSLTDTQYF. V gene TRBV6-4 combines with J gene TRBJ2-3, with D unclear. V lost 0 bases to trimming and J lost 2 bases, with 3 bases between them. CDR3 length: 13 residues. Germline V CDR1 and CDR2: MRHNA, SNTAGT.

The chain joins TRBV7-2 to TRBJ2-1; 7 positions agree with TRBD2. Germline CDR1 SGHTA, CDR2 FQGNSA. The ends lost 4 bases at V and 6 bases at J; junction bases unmatched: 12. This CDR3 is 16 amino acids long. The CDR3 loop is CASSSRGGPGGNEQFF. The CDR3, as DNA: TGTGCCAGCAGCTCCCGAGGAGGTCCGGGGGGCAATGAGCAGTTCTTC. The whole variable domain, remainder taken from reference TRBV7-2 and TRBJ2-1, is GAGVSQSPSNKVTEKGKDVELRCDPISGHTALYWYRQSLGQGLEFLIYFQGNSAPDKSGLPSDRFSAERTGGSVSTLTIQRTQQEDSAVYLCASSSRGGPGGNEQFFGPGTRLTVL.

The J gene is TRBJ1-4, the V gene TRBV30; 8 bases agree with TRBD1. V was pared by 2 bases and J by 8 bases, with 7 bases of the junction left unmatched. Germline CDR1 reads GTSNPN; CDR2 reads SVGIG (reference sequence). This CDR3 has 14 amino acids. The CDR3 DNA is TGTGCCTGGAGTTCAGGGGGCGCGGGCGAAAAACTGTTTTTT. Its protein product is CAWSSGGAGEKLFF.

This clone appeared a few times. The germline gene is not matched at one end of the junction; a read error may be the cause. The chain has TRBV7-9 and TRBJ2-1, with 8 bases aligning to TRBD1. The CDR3 sequence is 15 residues long. CDR1 is SEHNR, CDR2 FQNEAQ, per germline (reference sequence). As DNA, the CDR3 is TGTTCCAGCAGCTTATACGGACAGGGCAGGAATGAGCAGTTCTTC. Its protein is CSSSLYGQGRNEQFF.

The chain uses TRBV28 and TRBJ2-7, with no clear D. In germline, CDR1 is MDHEN, CDR2 SYDVKM. V shed 5 bases and J shed 3 bases, with 17 bases lying between them. This CDR3 is 15 amino acids long. CDR3 in DNA: TGTGCCAGCAGTCCCCGAGGTCTACCCCTCTACGAGCAGTACTTC. Residues: CASSPRGLPLYEQYF. Complete variable domain (other parts from reference TRBV28 and TRBJ2-7): DVKVTQSSRYLVKRTGEKVFLECVQDMDHENMFWYRQDPGLGLRLIYFSYDVKMKEKGDIPEGYSVSREKKERFSLILESASTNQTSMYLCASSPRGLPLYEQYFGPGTRLTVT.

This clone appeared a few times. This sequence joins TRBV2 and TRBJ1-4, with 9 positions matching TRBD1. There are 14 residues in the CDR3. CDR1 is SNHLY and CDR2 is FYNNEI in the germline V gene. The J segment lost 6 bases and the V segment lost 6 bases, leaving 5 bases of the junction unmatched. CDR3 in amino acids: CASRGDRADEKLFF. The CDR3 DNA is TGTGCCAGCAGGGGGGACAGGGCGGATGAAAAACTGTTTTTT.

The chain is built from TRBV5-1 and TRBJ2-3; TRBD1 agrees at 9 bases. CDR3 length equals 16 residues. The J segment lost 4 bases and the V segment lost 7 bases, leaving 13 bases of the junction unmatched. Germline V gene data show CDR1 as SGHRS and CDR2 as YFSETQ. Here the CDR3 reads CASLLRPGQGSDTQYF. CDR3 DNA: TGCGCCAGCTTGTTAAGACCGGGACAGGGTTCAGATACGCAGTATTTT.

V gene TRBV28 combines with J gene TRBJ1-2, with a tentative D call TRBD1 (5 bases). Germline V gives CDR1 MDHEN, CDR2 SYDVKM. This CDR3 comprises 14 residues. The V end was cut by 6 bases, the J end by 4 bases, with 15 bases between. The CDR3 loop reads CASSSGGYGYGYTF. The CDR3 nucleotides are TGTGCCAGCAGCTCCGGGGGGTATGGCTATGGCTACACCTTC.

CDR3 protein: CASSLGGRVGGTDTQYF. CDR3 coding DNA: TGTGCCAGCAGCTTGGGGGGGAGGGTAGGCGGCACAGATACGCAGTATTTT. The chain uses TRBV5-4 and TRBJ2-3; 7 positions agree with TRBD2. This CDR3 has 17 amino acids. Germline lookup yields CDR1 SGHNT and CDR2 YYREEE (reference sequence). After removal of 0 bases from V and 1 base from J, the junction contained 8 bases not matched to a gene.

The genes are TRBV27 and TRBJ1-2; D perhaps matches TRBD1 (6 bases). The CDR3 covers 12 residues. V lost 5 bases and J lost 11, with 15 bases in between. Germline V lookup: CDR1 MNHEY, CDR2 SMNVEV (reference sequence). The CDR3 DNA follows: TGTGCCAGCAGTCCACCGACAGGTGGTTACACCTTC. It codes for CASSPPTGGYTF.

This clone was seen only once. This chain connects TRBV2 to TRBJ2-3; 14 nucleotides agree with TRBD2. With V trimmed by 1 base and J by 0 bases, 0 bases remained unmatched. Per germline, CDR1 SNHLY and CDR2 FYNNEI. There are 17 residues in the CDR3. The CDR3: CASSEGTSGGSTDTQYF. The CDR3 coding sequence is TGTGCCAGCAGTGAAGGGACTAGCGGGGGGAGCACAGATACGCAGTATTTT.

This chain connects TRBV2 to TRBJ1-1, with a tentative D call TRBD1 (5 bases). Germline CDR1 reads SNHLY; CDR2 reads FYNNEI. CDR3 size: 13 residues. Trimming left V 7 bases short and J 5 bases short, with 14 bases between. The CDR3 DNA sequence: TGTGCCAGCAAGGAACAGGAAGTTACTGAAGCTTTCTTT. Translation: CASKEQEVTEAFF.

To note about this clone: A read error may account for a junction end that differs from germline. V gene TRBV2 combines with J gene TRBJ2-7; 8 bases agree with TRBD2. The length of the CDR3 is 13 residues. Germline CDR1 SNHLY, CDR2 FYNNEI. The CDR3, as DNA: TGTGCCAGTAAGCGGGGGTGGTCCTACGAGCGGTACTTC. It yields the protein CASKRGWSYERYF.

The chain carries TRBV5-8 and TRBJ1-6; the D gene is possibly TRBD1 (6 bases). The germline V gene has CDR1 SGHTS and CDR2 YDEGEE. This CDR3 comprises 18 residues. Trimming removed 1 base at V and 0 bases at J, with 14 bases between. CDR3 coding DNA: TGTGCCAGCAGCTTGCCGACAGGCACGAGCTCCTATAATTCACCCCTCCACTTT. Its protein is CASSLPTGTSSYNSPLHF.

This sequence joins TRBV27 and TRBJ2-5; 15 nucleotides agree with TRBD2. The V gene's germline CDR1 is MNHEY and CDR2 SMNVEV (reference sequence). CDR3 size: 18 residues. With V trimmed by 3 bases and J by 5 bases, 10 bases remained unmatched. The CDR3 protein is CASSFRGTSGRTGETQYF. Written as DNA, the CDR3 is TGTGCCAGCAGTTTCCGTGGGACTAGCGGGAGGACGGGGGAGACCCAGTACTTC.

This clone was detected only once. The chain couples TRBV10-3 to TRBJ1-3; D unclear. The germline CDR1 and CDR2 sequences are ENHRY and SYGVKD. The length of the CDR3 is 12 residues. V shed 7 bases and J shed 2 bases, with 6 bases lying between them. The CDR3 DNA reads as TGTGCCATCACCCCAACTGGAAACACCATATATTTT. Amino acid sequence: CAITPTGNTIYF.

The rearrangement uses TRBV30 and TRBJ1-6, with TRBD1 identical over 11 bases. Germline V gene sequence: CDR1 GTSNPN, CDR2 SVGIG (reference sequence). V trimming: 1 base; J trimming: 0 bases; junction bases outside the gene matches: 2. This CDR3 has 17 amino acids. The CDR3 nucleotides read TGTGCCTGGAGTGACGGACAGGGGGCCTCCTATAATTCACCCCTCCACTTT. It codes for CAWSDGQGASYNSPLHF.

The chain couples TRBV4-3 to TRBJ2-7, with TRBD2 as a possible D gene (7 bases). The CDR3 runs 14 residues. Germline V lookup: CDR1 LGHNA, CDR2 YSLEER. The V end lost 11 bases, the J end lost 7 bases, and 24 bases lay between the germline ends. The chain's CDR3 is CAGRAGAILGEQYF. Here the CDR3 DNA reads TGCGCCGGCCGCGCGGGGGCCATCTTAGGGGAGCAGTACTTC.

The chain couples TRBV5-4 to TRBJ2-7; D is possibly TRBD2 (6 bases). The CDR3 sequence is 13 residues long. V gave up 0 bases and J gave up 6 bases, with 10 bases separating them. Germline loops: CDR1 SGHNT, CDR2 YYREEE (reference sequence). CDR3 in amino acids: CASSLGGRGEQYF. Here the CDR3 DNA reads TGTGCCAGCAGCTTGGGAGGGCGGGGCGAGCAGTACTTC.

V gene TRBV6-5 combines with J gene TRBJ1-4; a weak D match, TRBD1 (6 bases). Between the trimmed V and J ends, which lost 0 bases and 8 bases, there was a span of 13 bases. The CDR3 consists of 15 residues. Germline V gives CDR1 MNHEY, CDR2 SVGAGI. The CDR3 DNA reads as TGTGCCAGCAGTTACTCGTCAGCAAGGGGGGAAAAACTGTTTTTT. Translation gives CASSYSSARGEKLFF.

This chain's CDR3 is CASGPPKAGVAKNIQYF. The CDR3 region has the DNA TGTGCTAGTGGTCCGCCAAAGGCGGGGGTAGCCAAAAACATTCAGTACTTC. This chain connects TRBV12-5 to TRBJ2-4, with 7 bases fitting TRBD2. CDR3 size: 17 residues. V lost 5 bases and J lost 0; bases outside the gene matches: 10. Germline CDR1 and CDR2: LGHNT and FRNRAP. Filled out from reference TRBV12-5 and TRBJ2-4, the complete variable domain reads DARVTQTPRHKVTEMGQEVTMRCQPILGHNTVFWYRQTMMQGLELLAYFRNRAPLDDSGMPKDRFSAEMPDATLATLKIQPSEPRDSAVYFCASGPPKAGVAKNIQYFGAGTRLSVL.

A single count supports this clone. The chain carries TRBV28 and TRBJ2-7; a weak D match, TRBD1 (6 bases). CDR3 length: 20 amino acids. V lost 2 bases and J lost 3, with 29 bases in between. Germline V CDR1 and CDR2: MDHEN, SYDVKM. CDR3 sequence (DNA): TGTGCCAGCAGTTTACCGGAAGAAGGACAGAGAAGTCGACTCCGCTACGAGCAGTACTTC. As protein: CASSLPEEGQRSRLRYEQYF.

The chain links TRBV28 to TRBJ1-3; D is uncertain. The CDR3 runs to 15 residues. Trimming removed 5 bases at V and 3 bases at J, with 14 bases between. Germline lookup yields CDR1 MDHEN and CDR2 SYDVKM. The CDR3 DNA reads TGTGCCAGCAGTCTCGCCTGGGCGCGTGGAAACACCATATATTTT. Its protein product is CASSLAWARGNTIYF.

Worth noting for this clone: The germline gene is not matched at one end of the junction; a read error may be the cause. The chain is built from TRBV7-9 and TRBJ1-2, with a tentative D call TRBD1 (6 bases). CDR3 length: 13 amino acids. CDR1 SEHNR and CDR2 FQNEAQ come from the germline V gene (reference sequence). This CDR3 is CSSSLAQGTSYTF. CDR3 coding DNA: TGTTCCAGCAGCTTAGCGCAGGGGACGAGCTACACCTTC.

The chain joins TRBV6-5 to TRBJ1-2; the match to TRBD1 covers 8 bases. V shed 1 base, J shed 8 bases, and the junction held 6 bases outside the gene matches. Germline V gives CDR1 MNHEY, CDR2 SVGAGI. CDR3 length equals 14 residues. CDR3 loop: CASSYLGQEGGYTF. CDR3 nucleotides: TGTGCCAGCAGTTACTTGGGACAGGAGGGGGGCTACACCTTC.